Described below is a single TCR beta chain sequence and its context. Its antigen is not yet known. No clone much larger than this one lies a single base away; base qualities are absent. The data belong to a study of blood T cell repertoires in COVID-19 (TCRdb year 2020). Broadly, across the study: The collaborator samples originated in the United States, Italy and Spain and spanned the acute and convalescent phases of COVID-19. The prospective study material was composed of cDNA or gDNA derived from T cells, B-cell-depleted T cells, or PBMCs. Deeply sampled blood TCRbeta repertoires from subjects exposed to, actively infected with, or recovered from COVID-19 were included in the dataset. The repertoires were released in a freely available public database meant as a resource for research on the immune response to SARS-CoV-2. Samples came from the ongoing ImmuneRACE study (first 160 participants) plus 1,254 subjects from 6 global collaborators. Sample metadata almost always included a de-identified subject ID, COVID-19 status, age in years and sex. HLA class I and class II types, where available, came from metadata supplied by the sample provider rather than from assay-based typing. The paper's findings and limits, for the study overall: How much clinical and demographic metadata was included differed by source and by participant, and the metadata was provided uncurated.

TCRbeta CDR3 regions were amplified from genomic DNA using the immunoSEQ Assay, a bias-controlled multiplex PCR. The paper's processing steps were these. Nucleated cell counts per sample were estimated from amplification of reference gene primers within the assay. Sequence reads were collapsed and filtered to measure the absolute abundance of every unique TCRbeta CDR3 rearrangement. For each sample, productive Simpson clonality was calculated as the square root of Simpson's diversity index across productive rearrangements. What TCRdb holds here is the immuneACCESS table cut down to in-frame rearrangements. Part of the clones is not present; checked against another copy, under half of the missing clones reflect an unresolved V gene, and the others are unexplained. That table supplies the V and J calls and clone size; D and trimming were determined from the DNA. This sample gives 150,000 to 200,000 clones in total; approximately 90% of them show up just once. The ten top clones hold about 4.8% of the sample.

From its cysteine to its phenylalanine, the CDR3 spans 15 amino acids. CDR3 DNA is the only sequence kept; it has 45 bases, read in frame from the first base. V is clipped by 6 bases and J by 6 bases, and the sequence between their germline boundaries is 19 bases long. From a lookup of the germline V gene, CDR1 and CDR2 are MDHEN and SYDVKM. One collaborating source in Seattle enrolled patients while the patients were actively infected and followed the patients over time throughout the course of disease. Whole blood was collected in K2EDTA tubes by collaborating institutions according to the institutions' own protocols. For TCRbeta analysis, collaborator samples were shipped as frozen whole blood, as isolated PBMCs, or as DNA extracted from either sample type.

The receptor was isolated from a man aged 25-45 years with COVID-19, enrolled during active disease. The rearrangement combines TRBV28 with TRBJ2-3; a tentative D match to TRBD1 spans 7 bases. Sequencing input: peripheral blood. This receptor has the CDR3 CASRNGDRAGDTQYF. The DNA is TGTGCCAGCAGAAACGGTGACAGGGCGGGGGATACGCAGTATTTT.